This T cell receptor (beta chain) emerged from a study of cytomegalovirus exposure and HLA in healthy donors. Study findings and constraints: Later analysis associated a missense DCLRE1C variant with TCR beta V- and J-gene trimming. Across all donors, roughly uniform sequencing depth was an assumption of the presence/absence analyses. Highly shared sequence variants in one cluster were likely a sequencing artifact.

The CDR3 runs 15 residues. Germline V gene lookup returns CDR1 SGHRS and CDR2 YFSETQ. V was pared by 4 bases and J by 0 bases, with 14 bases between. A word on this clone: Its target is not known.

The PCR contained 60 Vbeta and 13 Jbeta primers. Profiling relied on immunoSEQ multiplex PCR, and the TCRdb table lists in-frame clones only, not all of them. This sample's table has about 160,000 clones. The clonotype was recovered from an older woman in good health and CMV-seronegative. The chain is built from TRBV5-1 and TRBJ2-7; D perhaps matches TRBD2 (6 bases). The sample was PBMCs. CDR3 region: CASSGGAGISYEQYF. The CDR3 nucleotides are TGCGCCAGCAGCGGCGGGGCTGGGATCTCCTACGAGCAGTACTTC.